Listed here are 21 T cell receptor beta chains from one sample, sequenced in a study of T cell responses to AZD1222 COVID-19 vaccine. Sequencing used immunoSEQ multiplex PCR; TCRdb keeps in-frame clones, though not all of them. Here the sample spans 100,000 to 150,000 clones, over 75% being singletons. The sample consisted of peripheral blood, taken on day 0 of AZD1222 vaccination. These receptors all come from an adult in good health.

This clone showed up just once. The chain has TRBV6-5 and TRBJ2-7, with D tentatively TRBD2 (7 bases). Germline loops: CDR1 MNHEY, CDR2 SVGAGI. Trimming removed 5 bases at V and 0 bases at J, with 11 bases between. The CDR3 length is 14 residues. In DNA, the CDR3 is TGTGCCAGCAGTCGCGGGGGCCTCTCCTACGAGCAGTACTTC. It translates to CASSRGGLSYEQYF.

The rearrangement joins TRBV2 to TRBJ1-1; TRBD1 aligns across 8 bases. Per the germline V gene, CDR1 is SNHLY and CDR2 is FYNNEI. V was clipped by 4 bases and J by 7 bases; unmatched bases: 5. The CDR3 is 13 residues long. The CDR3 DNA reads TGTGCCAGCAGTGGACAGGGGTTTGGTGAAGCTTTCTTT. It encodes CASSGQGFGEAFF. Full variable domain (missing parts from reference TRBV2 and TRBJ1-1): EPEVTQTPSHQVTQMGQEVILRCVPISNHLYFYWYRQILGQKVEFLVSFYNNEISEKSEIFDDQFSVERPDGSNFTLKIRSTKLEDSAMYFCASSGQGFGEAFFGQGTRLTVV.

V usage is TRBV6-5 and J usage is TRBJ1-1; 7 bases match TRBD1. The CDR3 contains 13 residues. After removal of 2 bases from V and 6 bases from J, the junction contained 3 bases not matched to a gene. From germline, CDR1 is MNHEY and CDR2 SVGAGI. The CDR3 here is CASSYDRASEAFF. CDR3 coding DNA: TGTGCCAGCAGTTACGACAGGGCTTCTGAAGCTTTCTTT.

The rearrangement links TRBV12-3 or TRBV12-4 to TRBJ2-3; 8 positions agree with TRBD2. The V gene end was trimmed by 10 bases and the J gene end by 2 bases; junction bases not matched to a gene: 5. CDR3 length: 13 residues. The CDR3 protein is CATRLATTDTQYF. DNA for the CDR3: TGTGCCACCCGACTAGCGACCACAGATACGCAGTATTTT.

The chain uses TRBV28 and TRBJ1-2, with 9 bases that match TRBD1. Germline assignment: CDR1 MDHEN and CDR2 SYDVKM. The V and J ends lost 5 bases and 13 bases, in that order; junction bases with no gene match: 14. The CDR3 has 14 amino acids. The CDR3 loop is CASSPPGDRDFGTF. CDR3 DNA sequence: TGTGCCAGCAGTCCGCCGGGGGACAGGGACTTTGGCACCTTC.

The chain uses TRBV30 and TRBJ1-2; no reliable D call. Trimming took off 2 bases at V and 1 base at J, with 20 bases between the two ends. The germline V gene has CDR1 GTSNPN and CDR2 SVGIG (reference sequence). There are 17 residues in the CDR3. This chain's CDR3 is CAWSSLAARLINYGYTF. The CDR3 DNA reads TGTGCCTGGAGTTCCTTGGCCGCCAGGCTGATTAACTATGGCTACACCTTC.

This sequence joins TRBV3-1 (or the pseudogene TRBV3-2) and TRBJ1-5, with 7 nucleotides matching TRBD1. The CDR3 has 15 residues. V lost 4 bases and J lost 0; bases outside the gene matches: 3. Per the germline V gene, CDR1 is LGHDT and CDR2 is YNNKEL (reference sequence). Written as DNA, the CDR3 is TGTGCCAGCAGCCCCCGGGACAGTAGCAATCAGCCCCAGCATTTT. Residues: CASSPRDSSNQPQHF.

The CDR3 is CASSTERAYNEQFF. CDR3 DNA sequence: TGTGCCAGCAGCACCGAGCGGGCCTACAATGAGCAGTTCTTC. The V and J genes are TRBV7-9 and TRBJ2-1, with D possibly matching TRBD2 (6 bases). V lost 5 bases to trimming and J lost 2 bases, with 10 bases between them. Germline V gene lookup returns CDR1 SEHNR and CDR2 FQNEAQ (reference sequence). The CDR3 extends over 14 amino acids.

This clone appeared a single time. The chain carries TRBV28 and TRBJ2-3, with 11 bases that match TRBD2. The V gene's germline CDR1 is MDHEN and CDR2 SYDVKM. This CDR3 has 16 amino acids. With V trimmed by 2 bases and J by 1 base, 2 bases remained unmatched. Here the CDR3 reads CASSLVAGGRTDTQYF. CDR3 sequence (DNA): TGTGCCAGCAGTTTAGTAGCGGGAGGGCGCACAGATACGCAGTATTTT. Supplemented by reference TRBV28 and TRBJ2-3, the full variable domain reads DVKVTQSSRYLVKRTGEKVFLECVQDMDHENMFWYRQDPGLGLRLIYFSYDVKMKEKGDIPEGYSVSREKKERFSLILESASTNQTSMYLCASSLVAGGRTDTQYFGPGTRLTVL.

The chain recombines TRBV28 with TRBJ2-7, with 9 nucleotides matching TRBD1. Germline CDR1 is MDHEN and CDR2 is SYDVKM. The CDR3 is 14 residues long. Trimming took 6 bases from V and 4 from J; bases not matched to a gene: 7. In DNA form, the CDR3 reads TGTGCCAGCAGACAACAGGGGGCTGCTTACGAGCAGTACTTC. Amino acid sequence: CASRQQGAAYEQYF.

The count of this clone is one. CDR3 region: CASSLRRWDGDRETQYF. The CDR3 coding sequence is TGTGCCAGCAGCTTACGCCGTTGGGACGGGGACCGGGAGACCCAGTACTTC. The chain couples TRBV7-3 to TRBJ2-5; D may be TRBD1 or TRBD2 (5 bases each). The CDR3 is 17 amino acids. Deletions cut 2 bases from V and 5 bases from J, with 21 bases between. Looked up from germline, CDR1 is SGHTA and CDR2 is FQGTGA.

This sequence joins TRBV28 and TRBJ1-3; D remains ambiguous. Trimming stripped 0 bases from V and 2 bases from J, with 11 bases between. Germline lookup yields CDR1 MDHEN and CDR2 SYDVKM. The CDR3 consists of 16 residues. The CDR3 reads CASSLWRDAPGNTIYF. As DNA, the CDR3 is TGTGCCAGCAGTTTATGGAGGGATGCCCCTGGAAACACCATATATTTT. Drawing the rest from reference TRBV28 and TRBJ1-3, the complete variable domain is DVKVTQSSRYLVKRTGEKVFLECVQDMDHENMFWYRQDPGLGLRLIYFSYDVKMKEKGDIPEGYSVSREKKERFSLILESASTNQTSMYLCASSLWRDAPGNTIYFGEGSWLTVV.

The rearrangement joins TRBV7-2 to TRBJ1-3; tentatively, D is TRBD1 (6 bases). Between the trimmed V and J ends, which lost 5 bases and 0 bases, there was a span of 14 bases. CDR1 and CDR2 (germline): SGHTA, FQGNSA. The CDR3 covers 16 residues. CDR3 in DNA: TGTGCCAGCAGCGCACAGGGTTCCTTCTCTGGAAACACCATATATTTT. It yields the protein CASSAQGSFSGNTIYF.

The chain combines TRBV27 with TRBJ1-6; D gene ambiguous. V shed 2 bases and J shed 7 bases, with 12 bases lying between them. Germline V gene data show CDR1 as MNHEY and CDR2 as SMNVEV (reference sequence). The CDR3 length is 15 residues. CDR3 sequence (DNA): TGTGCCAGCAGTTTACAGGTGGCAGAAAATTCACCCCTCCACTTT. Translating it yields CASSLQVAENSPLHF.

The chain recombines TRBV3-1 (or the pseudogene TRBV3-2) with TRBJ2-7, with 8 bases that match TRBD2. V gave up 0 bases and J gave up 0 bases; unmatched junction bases: 7. Looked up from germline, CDR1 is LGHDT and CDR2 is YNNKEL (reference sequence). The CDR3 length is 17 residues. Here the CDR3 reads CASSQELSGTSSYEQYF. CDR3 in DNA: TGTGCCAGCAGCCAAGAACTAAGCGGGACTAGCTCCTACGAGCAGTACTTC.

V is TRBV5-1 and J is TRBJ1-2; TRBD1 agrees at 7 bases. CDR1 is SGHRS, CDR2 YFSETQ, per germline. After removal of 4 bases from V and 2 bases from J, the junction contained 2 bases not matched to a gene. This CDR3 has 13 residues. CDR3 amino acids: CASSAGQNYGYTF. CDR3 nucleotides: TGCGCCAGCAGCGCGGGACAGAACTATGGCTACACCTTC.

CDR3 amino acids: CASSQPGGGTGELFF. In DNA form, the CDR3 reads TGTGCCAGCAGCCAGCCTGGTGGGGGCACCGGGGAGCTGTTTTTT. The chain couples TRBV4-2 to TRBJ2-2; perhaps D is TRBD1 or TRBD2 (5 bases each). Germline assignment: CDR1 LGHNA and CDR2 YNFKEQ. The CDR3 is made up of 15 amino acids. The V end was cut by 3 bases, the J end by 4 bases, with 12 bases between.

V gene TRBV20-1 combines with J gene TRBJ2-5; D is unclear. The CDR3 sequence is 11 residues long. Germline V gives CDR1 DFQATT, CDR2 SNEGSKA (reference sequence). CDR3 in amino acids: CSVGRPETQYF. The CDR3 DNA follows: TGCAGCGTCGGCAGGCCAGAGACCCAGTACTTC.

V usage is TRBV27 and J usage is TRBJ2-2, with a tentative D call TRBD1 (6 bases). This CDR3 is built from 15 residues. V lost 3 bases, J lost 4 bases, and 12 bases lay in between. Germline CDR1 is MNHEY and CDR2 is SMNVEV (reference sequence). The CDR3 nucleotides read TGTGCCAGCAGTTTTAGGGGGAGCGGCACCGGGGAGCTGTTTTTT. Translation: CASSFRGSGTGELFF.

The chain employs TRBV19 and TRBJ1-1; possible D gene TRBD1, 5 bases. Trimming pared 2 bases from V and 1 base from J, leaving 11 bases between. The germline CDR1 and CDR2 sequences are LNHDA and SQIVND (reference sequence). CDR3 length: 15 residues. The CDR3 loop is CASSIQAGQNTEAFF. CDR3 nucleotides: TGTGCCAGTAGTATACAAGCCGGACAGAACACTGAAGCTTTCTTT. Full variable domain (outside the CDR3, taken from reference TRBV19 and TRBJ1-1): DGGITQSPKYLFRKEGQNVTLSCEQNLNHDAMYWYRQDPGQGLRLIYYSQIVNDFQKGDIAEGYSVSREKKESFPLTVTSAQKNPTAFYLCASSIQAGQNTEAFFGQGTRLTVV.

The V call is TRBV2, the J call TRBJ1-2, with D possibly being TRBD1 (5 bases). From germline, CDR1 is SNHLY and CDR2 FYNNEI. The CDR3 contains 14 residues. The germline V and J ends were trimmed by 6 bases and 5 bases, with 16 bases remaining between them. CDR3 in amino acids: CASSGDGGAYGYTF. DNA of the CDR3: TGTGCCAGCAGCGGGGACGGCGGCGCGTATGGCTACACCTTC.